This T cell receptor beta chain was identified during a study of T cell changes during pregnancy in multiple sclerosis (dated by TCRdb to between 2018 and 2021). Context from the whole study: The study examined how the T cell repertoire changed over the course of pregnancy in women with multiple sclerosis.

A word on this clone: The antigen it recognizes is unknown. No much larger clonotype is one base removed from it; base qualities were not supplied.

The library relied on the immunoSEQ multiplex PCR assay. TCRdb re-hosts the immuneACCESS table, in-frame sequences only. Its copies lack some clones; in the studies checked, an unresolved V gene accounts for under half of them, and the cause for the rest is not known. The sample data list about 40,000 clones, and roughly 92% of these were observed just once. The ten largest make up 0.95% to 1.5% of the sample. From its cysteine to its phenylalanine, the CDR3 spans 17 amino acids. Here the CDR3 DNA is all that survives: 51 bases in frame from base 1. The sequence came from a female donor with multiple sclerosis, enrolled in a pregnancy study. This chain joins TRBV21-1 to TRBJ2-7; TRBD2 is the table's D call, not checked against the DNA. TRBV21-1 constitutes a pseudogene. Sequences were derived from peripheral blood, sampled before pregnancy. The DNA reads as follows: TGTGCCAGCAGCAAAGTAAAGGAACTAGCGGGAGGTCGCGAGCAGTACTTC. It codes for CASSKVKELAGGREQYF.